Included here is one TCR beta chain sequence, with context. The CDR3 length is 15 residues. V shed 7 bases and J 4 bases; nucleotides not matched to a gene: 10. Germline V lookup: CDR1 SGHRS, CDR2 YFSETQ. This sample was included in a study of T-cell memory formation after mild COVID-19. MiXCR, run by TCRdb on the 5' RACE reads, gives a single entry per CDR3 protein. This sample has 430,000 or so distinct CDR3 sequences, with 20% to 30% found just once. Sequences were obtained from PBMCs or a T cell subset sorted from them (not recorded which). The V gene is TRBV5-1, the J gene TRBJ2-1; 8 bases agree with TRBD2. The TCR was taken from an adult woman who had mild COVID-19 (a few samples of this study predate the infection). Cell type and time point are not known. In DNA form, the CDR3 reads TGCGCCAGCGTCCATACTAGCGGATCTTACAATGAGCAGTTCTTC. This encodes CASVHTSGSYNEQFF.